This T cell receptor (beta chain) stems from a study of cytomegalovirus exposure and HLA in healthy donors. PCR amplification relied on 60 Vbeta primers (plus 13 Jbeta primers). Using immunoSEQ multiplex PCR, the repertoire was profiled, and TCRdb retains in-frame clones only, with some absent. Recorded for this sample: 140,000 to 150,000 clones. CDR1 is MGHRA, CDR2 YSYEKL, per germline. Trimming shortened V by 1 base and J by 9 bases, and 13 bases separated the two germline ends. The CDR3 spans 14 residues. J is TRBJ1-5 and V is TRBV4-1; D remains unclear. This clonotype was obtained from a male donor in good health and CMV-seronegative. Sequencing input: PBMCs. CDR3 DNA sequence: TGCGCCAGCAGCCAAGGAGCGGTCAAGGGGCCCCAGCATTTT. It translates to CASSQGAVKGPQHF.